Below, 15 T cell receptor beta chains from the same sample are listed, as sequenced in a study of T cell responses to AZD1222 COVID-19 vaccine (dated by TCRdb to about 2021). The meaning of the sample's time point label: about 28 days (+/-7) after the second vaccine dose. The library was generated by the immunoSEQ multiplex PCR assay. TCRdb took this table from immuneACCESS and kept in-frame rearrangements with V and J called. Such tables lack part of the clones; where checked against another copy, unresolved V genes explain under half of the gap, and the rest is unexplained. Counted in this sample were over 150,000 clones; around nine tenths of them appeared once. Approximately 4.3% of the sample is taken by the ten largest. Sequenced here: peripheral blood, sampled 28 days after the second AZD1222 dose. Every receptor here comes from an adult who received the AZD1222 COVID-19 vaccine.

The chain combines TRBV5-4 with TRBJ2-1; unclear D gene. Germline CDR1 is SGHNT and CDR2 is YYREEE (reference sequence). There are 14 residues in the CDR3. Trimming cost V 3 bases and J 10 bases, with 17 bases left between them. The CDR3 spells CASSSRTSSREQFF. The CDR3 DNA sequence: TGTGCCAGCAGCTCCCGAACCTCGTCACGGGAGCAGTTCTTC.

This chain connects TRBV19 to TRBJ1-1, with 10 bases that match TRBD1. Looked up from germline, CDR1 is LNHDA and CDR2 is SQIVND (reference sequence). This CDR3 contains 15 residues. V trimming: 6 bases; J trimming: 4 bases; junction bases outside the gene matches: 8. CDR3 residues: CASRPGGTGVTEAFF. The CDR3 DNA reads as TGTGCCAGTAGACCCGGGGGGACAGGGGTCACTGAAGCTTTCTTT.

The chain joins TRBV27 to TRBJ2-2; no firm D call. Between the trimmed V and J ends, which lost 4 bases and 0 bases, there was a span of 6 bases. The germline gives CDR1 MNHEY, CDR2 SMNVEV (reference sequence). CDR3 length: 14 amino acids. CDR3 in DNA: TGTGCCAGCAGTTGGCCCTCGAACACCGGGGAGCTGTTTTTT. The encoded protein is CASSWPSNTGELFF.

The chain links TRBV18 to TRBJ1-2; D perhaps matches TRBD1 (5 bases). V dropped 4 bases and J dropped 1 base, with 16 bases sitting between them. Germline CDR1 is KGHSH and CDR2 is LQKENI. This CDR3 spans 16 amino acids. DNA of the CDR3: TGTGCCAGCTCACGACAGTTAGAGAGATTTAACTATGGCTACACCTTC. It codes for CASSRQLERFNYGYTF.

This clone was observed a few times. J is TRBJ1-6 and V is TRBV6-5; no reliable D call. In germline, CDR1 is MNHEY, CDR2 SVGAGI. V was cut by 8 bases and J by 1 base, with 9 bases left in between. This CDR3 region has 14 residues. This CDR3 reads CASWFGSYNSPLHF. CDR3 nucleotides: TGTGCCAGCTGGTTTGGGTCCTATAATTCACCCCTCCACTTT.

The CDR3, as DNA: TGTGCCAGCAGCTTGGGGCTAAGGGAACACGAGCAGTACTTC. Protein product: CASSLGLREHEQYF. V gene TRBV7-2 combines with J gene TRBJ2-7; D possibly corresponds to TRBD1 (5 bases). CDR3 size: 14 residues. The ends were cut back, 3 bases at V and 5 bases at J, with 14 bases in the middle. The germline CDR1 and CDR2 sequences are SGHTA and FQGNSA.

The rearrangement links TRBV6-2 or TRBV6-3 to TRBJ1-6, with D uncertain. The length of the CDR3 is 16 residues. The ends were cut back, 5 bases at V and 7 bases at J, with 18 bases in the middle. CDR1 is MNHEY and CDR2 is SVGEGT in the germline V gene. The CDR3, as DNA: TGTGCCAGCAGTGCCCCCCAAGGCGTTCGGAATTCACCCCTCCACTTT. Encoded protein: CASSAPQGVRNSPLHF.

The chain carries TRBV7-9 and TRBJ2-1; 7 bases agree with TRBD1. Germline CDR1 reads SEHNR; CDR2 reads FQNEAQ (reference sequence). With 5 bases clipped from V and 0 bases from J, the junction kept 7 bases outside the gene matches. This CDR3 contains 16 residues. The CDR3 is CASSEVGDSSYNEQFF. The CDR3 DNA sequence: TGTGCCAGCAGCGAAGTAGGGGACAGCTCCTACAATGAGCAGTTCTTC.

In DNA, the CDR3 is TGTGCCACCAGCAGAGCTCGACAGGCTAATCAGCCCCAGCATTTT. This codes for CATSRARQANQPQHF. The chain employs TRBV15 and TRBJ1-5; tentative D call: TRBD1 (6 bases). The germline V gene has CDR1 LNHNV and CDR2 YYDKDF (reference sequence). The CDR3 sequence is 15 residues long. V lost 1 base and J 4 bases, leaving 11 bases between the germline ends.

This sequence joins TRBV27 and TRBJ2-7, with a possible D match to TRBD1 (5 bases). Deletions cut 6 bases from V and 1 base from J, with 10 bases between. CDR3 size: 13 residues. Germline loops: CDR1 MNHEY, CDR2 SMNVEV (reference sequence). In DNA form, the CDR3 reads TGTGCCAGCAGAAATAGGGGTTCCTACGAGCAGTACTTC. It translates to CASRNRGSYEQYF.

The chain couples TRBV5-4 to TRBJ2-7; no clear D. Germline CDR1 reads SGHNT; CDR2 reads YYREEE (reference sequence). The CDR3 sequence is 13 residues long. Trimming took off 0 bases at V and 8 bases at J, with 12 bases between the two ends. The CDR3 DNA follows: TGTGCCAGCAGCTTGGCCGACGGAGCGCAGCAGTACTTC. Protein sequence: CASSLADGAQQYF.

The chain uses TRBV7-3 and TRBJ2-1, with a tentative D call TRBD1 (6 bases). The length of the CDR3 is 15 residues. Trimming removed 5 bases at V and 1 base at J, with 12 bases between. Per germline, CDR1 SGHTA and CDR2 FQGTGA. In nucleotides, the CDR3 is TGTGCCAGCAGCCCTCGACAGGCTTCCTACAATGAGCAGTTCTTC. It codes for CASSPRQASYNEQFF.

The chain carries TRBV13 and TRBJ2-7; tentative D call: TRBD1 (6 bases). This CDR3 has 16 residues. V was trimmed by 5 bases and J by 5 bases, leaving 22 bases between them. Looked up from germline, CDR1 is PRHDT and CDR2 is FYEKMQ (reference sequence). The chain's CDR3 is CASSIDQGRWTDEQYF. The CDR3 DNA sequence: TGTGCCAGCAGCATAGATCAGGGGAGATGGACCGACGAGCAGTACTTC.

The J gene is TRBJ1-2, the V gene TRBV10-3; TRBD1 agrees at 10 bases. The J segment lost 4 bases and the V segment lost 2 bases, leaving 4 bases of the junction unmatched. CDR1 ENHRY and CDR2 SYGVKD come from the germline V gene. This CDR3 is built from 15 residues. In DNA form, the CDR3 reads TGTGCCATCAGTGAGCCGGGACAGGGGTTCTATGGCTACACCTTC. Encoded protein: CAISEPGQGFYGYTF.

The chain links TRBV12-3 or TRBV12-4 to TRBJ1-6; D gene ambiguous. With 2 bases removed from V and 9 bases from J, the gap between germline ends came to 8 bases. The CDR3 has 13 residues. For the CDR3, the DNA is TGTGCCAGCAGTTTAAGACAATTTTCACCCCTCCACTTT. It specifies CASSLRQFSPLHF.